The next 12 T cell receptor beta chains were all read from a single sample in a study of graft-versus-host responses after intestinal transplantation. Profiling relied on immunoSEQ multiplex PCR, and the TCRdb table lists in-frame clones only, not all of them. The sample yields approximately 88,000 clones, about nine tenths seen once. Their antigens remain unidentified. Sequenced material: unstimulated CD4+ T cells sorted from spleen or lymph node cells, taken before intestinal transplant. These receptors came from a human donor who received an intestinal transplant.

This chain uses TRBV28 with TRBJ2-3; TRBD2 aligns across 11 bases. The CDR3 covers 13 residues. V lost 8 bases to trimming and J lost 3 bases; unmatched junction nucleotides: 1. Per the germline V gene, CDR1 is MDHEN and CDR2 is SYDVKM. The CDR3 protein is CASGTSGTDTQYF. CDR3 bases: TGTGCCAGCGGGACTAGCGGAACAGATACGCAGTATTTT.

CDR3 DNA: TGCGCCAGCAGCCTAGGGGACAGGGTCATCGCTGCAGCTTTCTTT. Amino acid sequence: CASSLGDRVIAAAFF. The rearrangement links TRBV5-1 to TRBJ1-1; the match to TRBD1 covers 9 bases. The CDR3 spans 15 residues. Trimming took 4 bases from V and 10 from J; bases not matched to a gene: 14. The germline gives CDR1 SGHRS, CDR2 YFSETQ.

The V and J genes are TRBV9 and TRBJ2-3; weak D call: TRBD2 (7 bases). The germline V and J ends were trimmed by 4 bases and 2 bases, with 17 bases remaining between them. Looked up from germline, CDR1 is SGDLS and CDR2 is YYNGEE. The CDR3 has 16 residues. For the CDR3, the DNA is TGTGCCAGCAGCCAAGGGGTTGGGGGGGCCACAGATACGCAGTATTTT. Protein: CASSQGVGGATDTQYF.

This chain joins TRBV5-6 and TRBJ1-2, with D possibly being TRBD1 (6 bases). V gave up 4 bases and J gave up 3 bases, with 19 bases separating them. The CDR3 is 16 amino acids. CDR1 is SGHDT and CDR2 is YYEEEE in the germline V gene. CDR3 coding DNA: TGTGCCAGCAGCCCACCCCCCGGGGCAGGGGACTATGGCTACACCTTC. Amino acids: CASSPPPGAGDYGYTF.

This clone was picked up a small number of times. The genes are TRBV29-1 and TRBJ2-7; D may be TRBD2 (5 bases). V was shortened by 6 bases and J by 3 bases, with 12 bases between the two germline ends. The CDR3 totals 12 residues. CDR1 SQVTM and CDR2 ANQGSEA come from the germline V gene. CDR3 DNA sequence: TGCAGCGTCCAATCGGCGGGCTACGAGCAGTACTTC. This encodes CSVQSAGYEQYF.

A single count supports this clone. DNA of the CDR3: TGTGCCAGCAGCTCGCGGACCAGGGAAGAAGCTTTCTTT. It specifies CASSSRTREEAFF. This rearrangement joins TRBV5-6 to TRBJ1-1; possible D gene TRBD1, 5 bases. V lost 3 bases, J lost 8 bases, and 14 bases lay in between. The germline V gene has CDR1 SGHDT and CDR2 YYEEEE. The CDR3 is 13 residues long.

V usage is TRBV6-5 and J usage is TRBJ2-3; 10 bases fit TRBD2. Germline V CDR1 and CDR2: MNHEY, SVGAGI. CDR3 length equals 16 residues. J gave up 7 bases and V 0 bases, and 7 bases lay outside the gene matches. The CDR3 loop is CASSYSATSGPYTQYF. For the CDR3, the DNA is TGTGCCAGCAGTTACTCGGCGACTAGCGGGCCATATACGCAGTATTTT.

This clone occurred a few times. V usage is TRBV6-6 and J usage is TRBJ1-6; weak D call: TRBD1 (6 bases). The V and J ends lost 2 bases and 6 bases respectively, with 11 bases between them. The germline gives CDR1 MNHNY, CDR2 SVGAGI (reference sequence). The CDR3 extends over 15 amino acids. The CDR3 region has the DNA TGTGCCAGCAGTTACAGCCGGGACATTAATTCACCCCTCCACTTT. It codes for CASSYSRDINSPLHF.

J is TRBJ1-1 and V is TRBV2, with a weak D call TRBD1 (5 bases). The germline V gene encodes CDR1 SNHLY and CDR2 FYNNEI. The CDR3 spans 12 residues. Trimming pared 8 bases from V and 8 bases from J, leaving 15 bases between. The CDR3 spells CASSGRGWEAFF. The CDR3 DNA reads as TGTGCCAGCTCTGGGAGGGGCTGGGAAGCTTTCTTT.

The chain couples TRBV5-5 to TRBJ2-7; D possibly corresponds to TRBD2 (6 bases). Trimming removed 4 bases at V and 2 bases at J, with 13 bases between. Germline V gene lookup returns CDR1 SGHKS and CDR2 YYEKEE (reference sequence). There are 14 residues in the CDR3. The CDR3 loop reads CASSPAGLTYEQYF. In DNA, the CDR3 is TGTGCCAGCAGCCCGGCGGGACTCACCTACGAGCAGTACTTC.

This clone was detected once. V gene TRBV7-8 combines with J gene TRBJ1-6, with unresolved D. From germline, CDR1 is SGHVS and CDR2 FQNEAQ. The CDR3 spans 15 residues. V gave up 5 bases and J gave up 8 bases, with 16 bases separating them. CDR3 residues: CASSPRLGVDSPLHF. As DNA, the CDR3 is TGTGCCAGCAGCCCGCGACTCGGAGTTGATTCACCCCTCCACTTT.

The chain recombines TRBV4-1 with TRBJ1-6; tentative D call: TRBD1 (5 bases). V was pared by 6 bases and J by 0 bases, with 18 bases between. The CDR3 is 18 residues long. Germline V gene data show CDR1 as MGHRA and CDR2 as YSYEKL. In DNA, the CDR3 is TGCGCCAGCAGTCCACAGGCGGGACCGACCTCCTATAATTCACCCCTCCACTTT. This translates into CASSPQAGPTSYNSPLHF.